Below, one T cell receptor beta chain is given with its context. Its specificity is unknown. The data are from a study of beta chain features in type 1 diabetes. Findings and caveats of the study: A moderate, significant TCRB CDR3 shortening appeared in type 1 diabetes across four CD4+ subsets.

J lost 1 base, V lost 4 bases, and 4 bases had no gene match. This CDR3 has 15 amino acids. Germline lookup yields CDR1 MGHDK and CDR2 SYGVNS. cDNA synthesis used the whole RNA isolate, giving expressed TCRB sequences. TCRdb's table, derived via immunoSEQ multiplex PCR, lists solely in-frame clones and lacks some. The sample records about 740,000 clones, roughly 12% being singletons. The V call is TRBV25-1, the J call TRBJ2-3; 8 nucleotides line up with TRBD1. Sequencing input: naive CD4+ T cells from blood. This receptor was taken from a man aged 18 to 30 with type 1 diabetes. CDR3 sequence: CASSGGQGGTDTQYF. CDR3 coding DNA: TGTGCCAGCAGTGGAGGACAGGGAGGCACAGATACGCAGTATTTT.